This T cell receptor (beta chain) was observed in a study of T cells in Graves' hyperthyroidism and ophthalmopathy. Study observations and caveats: Blood also carried most thyroid clonotypes expanded above 0.001.

Exclusion of a patient resulted from uncontrolled infection, other autoimmune disease, pregnancy or lactation. Each diagnosis drew on symptoms, thyroxine, TRAb, thyroid ultrasound and orbital computed tomography findings. With respect to this clonotype: The target antigen is unknown.

Amplified regions were TCR beta CDR3 sequences from RNA transcripts. HTBI primers were used for first-round RT-PCR of the TCR CDR3. One entry per CDR3 protein, called by TCRdb with MiXCR from the multiplex PCR reads. The repertoire holds 560,000 or so distinct CDR3 sequences, with less than 20% as singletons. The sequenced material came from blood. The sequence was obtained from a man aged 35-49 years with Graves' ophthalmopathy.

The CDR3 loop is CSVKRVGWGHGPTEAFF. The CDR3 region has the DNA TGCAGCGTCAAAAGGGTGGGATGGGGGCACGGGCCGACTGAAGCTTTCTTT. J is TRBJ1-1 and V is TRBV29-1, with a tentative D call TRBD1 (6 bases). Germline CDR1 is SQVTM and CDR2 is ANQGSEA. V gave up 6 bases and J gave up 5 bases, with 28 bases separating them. The CDR3 length is 17 residues. Full variable domain (remainder filled in from reference TRBV29-1 and TRBJ1-1): SAVISQKPSRDICQRGTSLTIQCQVDSQVTMMFWYRQQPGQSLTLIATANQGSEATYESGFVIDKFPISRPNLTFSTLTVSNMSPEDSSIYLCSVKRVGWGHGPTEAFFGQGTRLTVV.